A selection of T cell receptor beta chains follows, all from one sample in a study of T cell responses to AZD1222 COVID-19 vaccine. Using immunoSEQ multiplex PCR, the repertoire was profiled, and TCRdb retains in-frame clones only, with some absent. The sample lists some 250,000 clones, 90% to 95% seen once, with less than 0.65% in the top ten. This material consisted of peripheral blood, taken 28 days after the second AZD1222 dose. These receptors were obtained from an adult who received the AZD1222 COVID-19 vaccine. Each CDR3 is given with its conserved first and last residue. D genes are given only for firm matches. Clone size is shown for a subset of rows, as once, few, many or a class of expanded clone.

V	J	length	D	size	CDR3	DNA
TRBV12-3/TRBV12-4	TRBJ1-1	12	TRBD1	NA	CASRPDRGTAFF	TGTGCCAGCAGACCGGACAGGGGGACAGCTTTCTTT
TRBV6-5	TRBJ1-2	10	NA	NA	CASRDYGYTF	TGTGCCAGCCGGGACTATGGCTACACCTTC
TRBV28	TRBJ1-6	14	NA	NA	CASSLGVRDSPLHF	TGTGCCAGCAGTTTGGGGGTTAGGGATTCACCCCTCCACTTT
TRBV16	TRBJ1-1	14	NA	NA	CASSQGSRNTEAFF	TGTGCCAGCAGCCAAGGGTCCAGGAACACTGAAGCTTTCTTT
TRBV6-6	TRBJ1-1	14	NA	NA	CASSYSTREAEAFF	TGTGCCAGCAGTTACTCGACCAGGGAGGCTGAAGCTTTCTTT
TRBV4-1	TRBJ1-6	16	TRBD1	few	CASHKTGGGRNSPLHF	TGCGCCAGCCACAAAACAGGGGGCGGGAGAAATTCACCCCTCCACTTT
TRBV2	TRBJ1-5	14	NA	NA	CASSSAGNNQPQHF	TGTGCCAGCAGTTCGGCCGGGAACAATCAGCCCCAGCATTTT
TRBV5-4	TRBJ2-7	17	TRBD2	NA	CASSPSGTSGRIDEQYF	TGTGCCAGCAGCCCTTCCGGGACTAGCGGGAGAATCGACGAGCAGTACTTC
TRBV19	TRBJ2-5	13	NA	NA	CASSSYSGETQYF	TGTGCCAGTAGTAGTTACAGTGGCGAGACCCAGTACTTC
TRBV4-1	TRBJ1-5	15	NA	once	CASSQGMGGFQPQHF	TGCGCCAGCAGCCAGGGGATGGGGGGGTTTCAGCCCCAGCATTTT
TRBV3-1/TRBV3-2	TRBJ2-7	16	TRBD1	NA	CASSQGAGTGGYEQYF	TGTGCCAGCAGCCAGGGTGCCGGGACAGGGGGCTACGAGCAGTACTTC
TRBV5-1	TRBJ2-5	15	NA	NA	CASSLGQGGEETQYF	TGCGCCAGCAGCTTGGGACAGGGAGGGGAAGAGACCCAGTACTTC
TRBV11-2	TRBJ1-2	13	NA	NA	CASSEGTAFGYTF	TGTGCCAGCAGCGAAGGGACGGCCTTCGGCTACACCTTC
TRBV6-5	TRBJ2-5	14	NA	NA	CASGRGGSRETQYF	TGTGCCAGCGGTCGGGGTGGTAGCCGGGAGACCCAGTACTTC
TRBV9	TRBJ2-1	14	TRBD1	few	CASSEQGVPYEQFF	TGTGCCAGCAGCGAACAGGGGGTGCCCTATGAGCAGTTCTTC
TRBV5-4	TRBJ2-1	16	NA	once	CASSLVAAPSYNEQFF	TGTGCCAGCAGCTTGGTGGCAGCCCCCTCCTACAATGAGCAGTTCTTC
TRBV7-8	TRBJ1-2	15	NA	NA	CASSPRGLVPYGYTF	TGTGCCAGCAGCCCCCGGGGCCTCGTACCCTATGGCTACACCTTC
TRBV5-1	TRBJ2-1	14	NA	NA	CASSLGGISNEQFF	TGCGCCAGCAGCCTCGGCGGTATATCCAATGAGCAGTTCTTC
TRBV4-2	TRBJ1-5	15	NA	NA	CASSLLQGSNQPQHF	TGTGCCAGCAGCCTATTACAGGGAAGCAATCAGCCCCAGCATTTT
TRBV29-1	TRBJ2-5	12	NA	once	CSVRQGQETQYF	TGCAGCGTTCGGCAGGGACAAGAGACCCAGTACTTC
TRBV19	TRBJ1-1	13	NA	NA	CASRQTIYTEAFF	TGTGCCAGCCGGCAGACGATCTACACTGAAGCTTTCTTT
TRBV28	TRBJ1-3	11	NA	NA	CASSDRNTIYF	TGTGCCAGCAGTGACCGGAACACCATATATTTT
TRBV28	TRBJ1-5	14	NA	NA	CASTLWQGNQPQHF	TGTGCCAGCACCCTGTGGCAGGGTAATCAGCCCCAGCATTTT
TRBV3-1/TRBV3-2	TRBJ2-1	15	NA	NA	CASSQPPGAGGAQFF	TGTGCCAGCAGCCAACCCCCGGGGGCCGGAGGGGCGCAGTTCTTC
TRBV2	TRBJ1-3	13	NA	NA	CASSGSRTVTIYF	TGTGCCAGCAGTGGGAGCAGGACGGTCACCATATATTTT
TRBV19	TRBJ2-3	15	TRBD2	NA	CASSASGTSTDTQYF	TGTGCCAGTAGTGCTAGCGGGACGAGCACAGATACGCAGTATTTT
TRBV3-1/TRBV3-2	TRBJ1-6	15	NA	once	CASSLIDTIGSPLHF	TGTGCCAGCAGCCTCATTGACACTATAGGTTCACCCCTCCACTTT
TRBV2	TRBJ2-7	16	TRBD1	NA	CASSYSRDRGSYEQYF	TGTGCCAGCAGTTACTCCCGAGACAGGGGATCCTACGAGCAGTACTTC
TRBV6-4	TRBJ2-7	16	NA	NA	CASNGPGADNSYEQYF	TGTGCCAGCAACGGACCGGGGGCGGACAACTCCTACGAGCAGTACTTC
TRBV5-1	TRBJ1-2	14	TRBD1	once	CASSPGDRGDGYTF	TGCGCCAGCAGCCCGGGGGACAGGGGCGATGGCTACACCTTC
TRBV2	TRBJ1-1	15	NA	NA	CASTREGRMNTEAFF	TGTGCCAGCACCCGGGAGGGCCGGATGAACACTGAAGCTTTCTTT
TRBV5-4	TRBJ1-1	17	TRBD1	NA	CASSLEGARGLNTEAFF	TGTGCCAGCAGCTTGGAGGGGGCGCGCGGATTGAACACTGAAGCTTTCTTT
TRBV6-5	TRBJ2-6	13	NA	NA	CASRGPEANVLTF	TGTGCCAGCAGGGGGCCCGAGGCCAACGTCCTGACTTTC
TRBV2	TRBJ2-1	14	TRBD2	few	CASNLAGSYNEQFF	TGTGCCAGCAATCTAGCGGGCTCCTACAATGAGCAGTTCTTC